This T cell receptor (beta chain) was identified in a study of blood T cell repertoires in COVID-19. Overall study context: Sources were T cells, B-cell-depleted T cells, or PBMCs; the material itself was cDNA or gDNA.

The authors' processing: Reference gene primers were amplified, and this amplification served to estimate nucleated cell counts. Some clones are missing from TCRdb's copy, which holds only in-frame ones; the method was immunoSEQ multiplex PCR. V and J calls and clone size come straight from that table; D and trimming were deduced from the DNA. The sample includes about 130,000 clones, over 80% seen only once; the top ten take over 15%. The CDR3 covers 13 residues. Germline V gene sequence: CDR1 MNHEY, CDR2 SVGAGI. The V and J ends lost 6 bases and 3 bases respectively, with 12 bases between them. The chain employs TRBV6-5 and TRBJ2-7, with TRBD1 as a possible D gene (6 bases). The origin of this receptor is a man between 25 and 39 years old who had recovered from COVID-19. The sample consisted of PBMCs or T cells enriched from blood (not recorded which). CDR3 DNA: TGTGCCAGCAGGCAGACAGGTCTCTACGAGCAGTACGTC. Amino acids: CASRQTGLYEQYV.